The 7 T cell receptor beta chains given below trace back to one sample, sequenced in a study of T-cell memory formation after mild COVID-19. TCRdb re-called the 5' RACE reads with MiXCR, one entry per CDR3 protein. The sample consists of 200,000 to 250,000 distinct CDR3 sequences, about 16% of them appearing once. Sequenced input: PBMCs or a T cell subset sorted from them (not recorded which). These receptors all stem from an adult woman who had mild COVID-19 (a few samples of this study predate the infection). Cell type and time point are not known.

This clonotype has just a few counts. The rearrangement uses TRBV7-2 and TRBJ2-1, with D possibly TRBD2 on 5 matching bases. V was trimmed by 1 base and J by 5 bases, leaving 12 bases between them. Germline V gives CDR1 SGHTA, CDR2 FQGNSA. The CDR3 covers 15 residues. CDR3 in amino acids: CASSLEASYHNEQFF. The CDR3 DNA reads TGTGCCAGCAGCTTAGAGGCTAGCTACCACAATGAGCAGTTCTTC.

This clonotype has just a few counts. The chain carries TRBV23-1 and TRBJ2-7; D gene unclear. TRBV23-1 is an open reading frame whose function is uncertain. CDR3 length equals 14 residues. The ends were cut back, 3 bases at V and 2 bases at J, with 11 bases in the middle. Here the CDR3 DNA reads TGCGCCAGCAGTCATTACGAAGAGGCCTACGAGCAGTACTTC. As protein: CASSHYEEAYEQYF.

This clonotype was counted at least ten times. This CDR3 is CASSPFLGGTEAFF. DNA of the CDR3: TGTGCCAGCAGCCCTTTCCTCGGGGGCACTGAAGCTTTCTTT. The genes are TRBV11-2 and TRBJ1-1; possible D gene TRBD1, 5 bases. Trimming removed 5 bases from V and 4 bases from J, with 14 bases in between. CDR3 size: 14 residues. Germline V gives CDR1 SGHAT, CDR2 FQNNGV.

The chain carries TRBV5-1 and TRBJ2-7; perhaps D is TRBD1 or TRBD2 (5 bases each). The CDR3 is 16 residues long. Per the germline V gene, CDR1 is SGHRS and CDR2 is YFSETQ. V was cut by 0 bases and J by 0 bases, with 13 bases left in between. The CDR3 coding sequence is TGCGCCAGCAGCTTGGTTTCCGGGACCTACTCCTACGAGCAGTACTTC. It is translated as CASSLVSGTYSYEQYF.

V gene TRBV7-3 combines with J gene TRBJ2-2; D ambiguous. Germline assignment: CDR1 SGHTA and CDR2 FQGTGA. The CDR3 runs to 16 residues. Trimming shortened V by 5 bases and J by 5 bases, and 18 bases separated the two germline ends. This CDR3 reads CASSPDPRSPTGELFF. CDR3 in DNA: TGTGCCAGCAGCCCAGATCCGAGGAGCCCGACCGGGGAGCTGTTTTTT. Filled out from reference TRBV7-3 and TRBJ2-2, the complete variable domain reads GAGVSQTPSNKVTEKGKYVELRCDPISGHTALYWYRQSLGQGPEFLIYFQGTGAADDSGLPNDRFFAVRPEGSVSTLKIQRTERGDSAVYLCASSPDPRSPTGELFFGEGSRLTVL.

The rearrangement joins TRBV7-9 to TRBJ2-1; 7 bases are shared with TRBD2. Looked up from germline, CDR1 is SEHNR and CDR2 is FQNEAQ (reference sequence). After removal of 0 bases from V and 10 bases from J, the junction contained 6 bases not matched to a gene. CDR3 length: 14 amino acids. CDR3 sequence (DNA): TGTGCCAGCAGCTTAGCGAGCGGGATGGACGAGCAGTTCTTC. Its translation: CASSLASGMDEQFF.

The chain has TRBV2 and TRBJ1-2, with D maybe TRBD1 (5 bases). V lost 7 bases to trimming and J lost 2 bases, with 17 bases between them. CDR3 length: 15 amino acids. Per the germline V gene, CDR1 is SNHLY and CDR2 is FYNNEI. In DNA, the CDR3 is TGTGCCAGCATACCCCCAGCGGCAGGGAACTATGGCTACACCTTC. The encoded protein is CASIPPAAGNYGYTF.